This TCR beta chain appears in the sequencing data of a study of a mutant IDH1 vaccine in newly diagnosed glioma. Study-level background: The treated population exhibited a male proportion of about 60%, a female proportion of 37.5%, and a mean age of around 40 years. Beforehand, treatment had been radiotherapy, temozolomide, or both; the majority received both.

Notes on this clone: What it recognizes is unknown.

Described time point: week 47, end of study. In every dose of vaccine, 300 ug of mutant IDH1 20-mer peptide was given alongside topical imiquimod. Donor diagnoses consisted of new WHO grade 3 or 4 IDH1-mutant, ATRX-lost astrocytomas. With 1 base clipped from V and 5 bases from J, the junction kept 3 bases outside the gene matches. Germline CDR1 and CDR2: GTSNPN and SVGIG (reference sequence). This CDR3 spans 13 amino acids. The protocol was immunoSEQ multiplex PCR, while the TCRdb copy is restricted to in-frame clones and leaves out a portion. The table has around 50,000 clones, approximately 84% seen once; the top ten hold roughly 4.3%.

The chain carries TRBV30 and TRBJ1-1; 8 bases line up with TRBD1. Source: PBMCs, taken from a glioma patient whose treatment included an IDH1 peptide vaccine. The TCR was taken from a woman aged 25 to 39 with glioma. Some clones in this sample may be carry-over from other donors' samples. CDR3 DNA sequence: TGTGCCTGGAGTGGACAGGGGAGAACTGAAGCTTTCTTT. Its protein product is CAWSGQGRTEAFF.